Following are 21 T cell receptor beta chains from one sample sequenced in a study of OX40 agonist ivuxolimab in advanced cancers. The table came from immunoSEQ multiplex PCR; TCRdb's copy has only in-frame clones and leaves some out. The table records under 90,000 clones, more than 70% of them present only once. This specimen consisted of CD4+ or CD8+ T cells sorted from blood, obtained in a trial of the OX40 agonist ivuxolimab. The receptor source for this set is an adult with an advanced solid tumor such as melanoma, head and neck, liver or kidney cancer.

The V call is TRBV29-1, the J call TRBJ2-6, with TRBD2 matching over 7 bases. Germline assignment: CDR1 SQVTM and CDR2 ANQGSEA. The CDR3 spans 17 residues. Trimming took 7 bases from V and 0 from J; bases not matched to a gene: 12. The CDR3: CSAGGWAVSSGANVLTF. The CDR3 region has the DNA TGCAGCGCCGGGGGGTGGGCGGTGTCCTCTGGGGCCAACGTCCTGACTTTC.

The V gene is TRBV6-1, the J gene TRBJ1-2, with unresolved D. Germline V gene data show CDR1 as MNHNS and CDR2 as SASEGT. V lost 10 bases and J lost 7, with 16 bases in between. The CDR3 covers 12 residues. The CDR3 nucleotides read TGTGCCACCCGCGACCCAGGTGGTGGCTACACCTTC. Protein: CATRDPGGGYTF.

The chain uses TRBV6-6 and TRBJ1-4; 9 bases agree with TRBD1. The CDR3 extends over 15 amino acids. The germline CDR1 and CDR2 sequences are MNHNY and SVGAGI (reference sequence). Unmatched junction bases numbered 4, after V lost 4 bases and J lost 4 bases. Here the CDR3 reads CASSFTGGSNEKLFF. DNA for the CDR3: TGTGCCAGCAGTTTTACAGGGGGCAGTAATGAAAAACTGTTTTTT.

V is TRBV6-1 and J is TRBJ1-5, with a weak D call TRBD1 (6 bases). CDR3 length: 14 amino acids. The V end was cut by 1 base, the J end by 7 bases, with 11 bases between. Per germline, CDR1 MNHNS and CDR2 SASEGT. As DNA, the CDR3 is TGTGCCAGCAGTGAAGTAGGCAGGGGCCAGCCCCAGCATTTT. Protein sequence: CASSEVGRGQPQHF.

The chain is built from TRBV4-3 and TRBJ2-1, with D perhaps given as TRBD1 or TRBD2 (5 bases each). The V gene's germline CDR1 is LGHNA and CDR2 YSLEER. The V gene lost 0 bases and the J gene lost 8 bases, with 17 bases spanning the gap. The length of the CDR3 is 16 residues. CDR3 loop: CASSQDYRGWGHEQFF. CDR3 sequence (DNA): TGCGCCAGCAGCCAAGATTACCGGGGTTGGGGCCATGAGCAGTTCTTC.

CDR3 bases: TGTGCTAGTGGTTTGGGGGGGGGACTCCCCACCCAATCCTACGAGCAGTACTTC. This gives the protein CASGLGGGLPTQSYEQYF. The chain carries TRBV12-5 and TRBJ2-7; 7 bases agree with TRBD2. Looked up from germline, CDR1 is LGHNT and CDR2 is FRNRAP. Trimming at V came to 1 base and at J to 1 base, leaving 13 bases not matched to a gene. CDR3 length: 18 residues.

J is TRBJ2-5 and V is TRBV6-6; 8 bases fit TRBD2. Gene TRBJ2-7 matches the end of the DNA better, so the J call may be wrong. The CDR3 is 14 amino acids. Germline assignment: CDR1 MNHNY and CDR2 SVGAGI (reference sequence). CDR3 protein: CASSVTSVSYEQYF. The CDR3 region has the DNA TGTGCCAGCAGTGTGACTAGCGTCTCCTACGAGCAGTACTTC.

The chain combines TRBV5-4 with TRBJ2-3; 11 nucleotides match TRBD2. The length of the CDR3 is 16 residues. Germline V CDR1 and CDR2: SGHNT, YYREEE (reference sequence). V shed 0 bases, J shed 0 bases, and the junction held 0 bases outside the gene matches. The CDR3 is CASSLGTSGSTDTQYF. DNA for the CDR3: TGTGCCAGCAGCTTGGGGACTAGCGGGAGCACAGATACGCAGTATTTT.

The CDR3 is CASSARELAGGGKTQYF. In DNA, the CDR3 is TGTGCCAGCAGCGCCCGGGAGCTAGCGGGGGGTGGCAAGACCCAGTACTTC. This sequence joins TRBV7-2 and TRBJ2-5, with TRBD2 identical over 11 bases. Germline V gene lookup returns CDR1 SGHTA and CDR2 FQGNSA. The CDR3 has 17 residues. V shed 5 bases, J shed 6 bases, and the junction held 14 bases outside the gene matches.

CDR3 residues: CASSARPNEKLFF. The CDR3 region has the DNA TGCGCCAGCAGCGCCCGCCCGAATGAAAAACTGTTTTTT. The rearrangement links TRBV5-1 to TRBJ1-4; D uncertain. CDR1 SGHRS and CDR2 YFSETQ come from the germline V gene. The V gene lost 4 bases and the J gene lost 5 bases, with 9 bases spanning the gap. This CDR3 spans 13 amino acids.

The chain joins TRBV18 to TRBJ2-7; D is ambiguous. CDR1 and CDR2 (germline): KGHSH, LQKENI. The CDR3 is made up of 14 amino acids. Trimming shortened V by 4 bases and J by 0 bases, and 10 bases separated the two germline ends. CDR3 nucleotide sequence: TGTGCCAGCTCACAACTCAAGGACTCCTACGAGCAGTACTTC. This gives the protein CASSQLKDSYEQYF.

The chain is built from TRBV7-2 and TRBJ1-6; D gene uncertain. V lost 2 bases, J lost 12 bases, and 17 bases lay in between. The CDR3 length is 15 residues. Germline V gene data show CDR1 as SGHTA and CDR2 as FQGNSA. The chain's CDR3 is CASSLTASKEVPLHF. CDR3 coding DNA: TGTGCCAGCAGCTTAACGGCGTCCAAGGAAGTACCCCTCCACTTT.

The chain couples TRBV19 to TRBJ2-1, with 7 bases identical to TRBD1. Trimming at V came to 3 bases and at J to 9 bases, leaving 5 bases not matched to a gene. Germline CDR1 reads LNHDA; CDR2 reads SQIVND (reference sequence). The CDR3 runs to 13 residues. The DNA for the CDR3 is TGTGCCAGTAGTATGGGACAGTTCAGTGAGCAGTTCTTC. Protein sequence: CASSMGQFSEQFF.

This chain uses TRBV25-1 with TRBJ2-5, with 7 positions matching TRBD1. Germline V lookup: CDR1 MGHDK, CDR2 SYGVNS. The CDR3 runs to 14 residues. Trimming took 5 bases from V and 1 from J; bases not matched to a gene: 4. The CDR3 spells CASSNTGVQETQYF. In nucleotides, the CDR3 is TGTGCCAGCAGTAATACAGGGGTCCAAGAGACCCAGTACTTC.

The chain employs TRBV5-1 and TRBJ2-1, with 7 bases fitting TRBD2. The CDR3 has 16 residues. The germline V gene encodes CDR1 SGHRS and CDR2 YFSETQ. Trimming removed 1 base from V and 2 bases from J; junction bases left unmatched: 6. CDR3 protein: CASSLTSGLTYNEQFF. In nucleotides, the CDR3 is TGCGCCAGCAGCTTGACGTCGGGACTAACCTACAATGAGCAGTTCTTC.

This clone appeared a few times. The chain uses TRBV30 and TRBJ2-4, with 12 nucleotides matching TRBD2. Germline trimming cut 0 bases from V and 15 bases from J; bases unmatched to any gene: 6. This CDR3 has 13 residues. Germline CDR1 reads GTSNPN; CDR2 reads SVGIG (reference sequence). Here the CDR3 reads CAWSVLAGGPSYF. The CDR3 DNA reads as TGTGCCTGGAGTGTGCTAGCGGGAGGGCCCTCGTACTTC.

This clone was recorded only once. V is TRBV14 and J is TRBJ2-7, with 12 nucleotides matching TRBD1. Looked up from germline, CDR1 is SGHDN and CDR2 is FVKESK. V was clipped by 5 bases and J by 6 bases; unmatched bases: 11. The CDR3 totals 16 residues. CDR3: CASSARTGTGGLEQYF. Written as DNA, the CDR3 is TGTGCCAGCAGCGCCCGTACCGGGACAGGGGGCCTCGAGCAGTACTTC.

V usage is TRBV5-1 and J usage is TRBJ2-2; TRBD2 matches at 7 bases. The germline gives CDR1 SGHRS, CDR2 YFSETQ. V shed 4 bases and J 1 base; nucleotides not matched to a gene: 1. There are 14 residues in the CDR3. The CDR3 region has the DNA TGCGCCAGCAGCGCTAGCGGGAACACCGGGGAGCTGTTTTTT. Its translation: CASSASGNTGELFF.

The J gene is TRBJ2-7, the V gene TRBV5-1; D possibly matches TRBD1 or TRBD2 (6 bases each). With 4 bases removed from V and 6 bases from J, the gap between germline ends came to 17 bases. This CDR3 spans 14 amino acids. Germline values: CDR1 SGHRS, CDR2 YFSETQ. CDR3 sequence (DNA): TGCGCCAGCAGCCCGGACAGCCGGGGGCTCGAGCAGTACTTC. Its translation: CASSPDSRGLEQYF.

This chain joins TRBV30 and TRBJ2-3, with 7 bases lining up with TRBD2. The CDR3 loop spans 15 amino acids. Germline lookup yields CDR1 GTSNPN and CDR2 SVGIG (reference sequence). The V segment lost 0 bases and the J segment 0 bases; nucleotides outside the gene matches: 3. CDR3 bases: TGTGCCTGGAGTGTTGGCGGGAGAAGCACAGATACGCAGTATTTT. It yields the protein CAWSVGGRSTDTQYF.

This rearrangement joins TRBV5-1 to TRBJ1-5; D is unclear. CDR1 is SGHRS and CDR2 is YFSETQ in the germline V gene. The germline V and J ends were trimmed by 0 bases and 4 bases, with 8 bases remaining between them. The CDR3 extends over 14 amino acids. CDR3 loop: CASSLDGENQPQHF. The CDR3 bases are TGCGCCAGCAGCTTGGATGGGGAAAATCAGCCCCAGCATTTT.